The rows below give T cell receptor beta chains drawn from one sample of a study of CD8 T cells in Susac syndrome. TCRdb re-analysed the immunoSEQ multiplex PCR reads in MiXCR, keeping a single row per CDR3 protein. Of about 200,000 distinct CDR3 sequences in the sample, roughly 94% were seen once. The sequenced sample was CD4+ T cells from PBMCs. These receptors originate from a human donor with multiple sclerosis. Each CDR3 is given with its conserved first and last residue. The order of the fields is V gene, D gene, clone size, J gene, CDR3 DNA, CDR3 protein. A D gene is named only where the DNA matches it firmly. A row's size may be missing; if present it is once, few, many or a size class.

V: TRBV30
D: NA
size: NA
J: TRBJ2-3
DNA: TGTGCCTGGACGAGGGGACGCACAGATACGCAGTATTTT
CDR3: CAWTRGRTDTQYF

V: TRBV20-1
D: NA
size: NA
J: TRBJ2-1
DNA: TGCAGTGCTAGAGACCCCGGGACCATACGGCGCAATGAGCAGTTCTTC
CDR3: CSARDPGTIRRNEQFF

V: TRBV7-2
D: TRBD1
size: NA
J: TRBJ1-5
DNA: TGTGCCAGCAGCCGGGGACAGCTTAATCAGCCCCAGCATTTT
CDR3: CASSRGQLNQPQHF

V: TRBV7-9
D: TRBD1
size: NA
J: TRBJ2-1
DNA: TGTGCCAGCAGCTCCCAGGGGGTGCGTAATGAGCAGTTCTTC
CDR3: CASSSQGVRNEQFF

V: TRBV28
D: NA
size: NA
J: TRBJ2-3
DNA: TGTGCCAGCCGGGGGTTGGGGAGCACAGATACGCAGTATTTT
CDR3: CASRGLGSTDTQYF

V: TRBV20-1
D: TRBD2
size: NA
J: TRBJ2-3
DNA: TGCAGTGCTAGTTCACTAGCGGGGGCTCAGGATACGCAGTATTTT
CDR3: CSASSLAGAQDTQYF

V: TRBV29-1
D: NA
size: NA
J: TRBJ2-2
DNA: TGCAGCGCTTTGGGACACCTCCAGGACACCGGGGAGCTGTTTTTT
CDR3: CSALGHLQDTGELFF

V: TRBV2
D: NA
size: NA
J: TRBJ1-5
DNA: TGTGCCAGCAGAGATGCAGGGAAGTATCAGCCCCAGCATTTT
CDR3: CASRDAGKYQPQHF

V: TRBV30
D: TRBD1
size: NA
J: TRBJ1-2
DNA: TGTGCCTGCAGACAGGGGGCGAACTATGGCTACACCTTC
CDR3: CACRQGANYGYTF

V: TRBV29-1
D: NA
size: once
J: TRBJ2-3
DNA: TGCAGCGTTGGACGGACTTGGGATACGCAGTATTTT
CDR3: CSVGRTWDTQYF

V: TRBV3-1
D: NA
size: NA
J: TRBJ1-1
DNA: TGTGCCAGCAGCCAAATACGGGGCACTGAAGCTTTCTTT
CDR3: CASSQIRGTEAFF

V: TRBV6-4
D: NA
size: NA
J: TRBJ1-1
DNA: TGTGCCAGCAGACCCACAGGGAACACTGAAGCTTTCTTT
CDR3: CASRPTGNTEAFF

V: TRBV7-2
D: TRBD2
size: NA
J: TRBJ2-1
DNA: TGTGCCAGCAGCAGACTAGCGGGGCAACACAATGAGCAGTTCTTC
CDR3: CASSRLAGQHNEQFF

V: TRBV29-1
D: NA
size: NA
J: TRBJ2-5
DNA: TGCAGCGTTGGCAACAGTGAAGAGACCCAGTACTTC
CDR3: CSVGNSEETQYF

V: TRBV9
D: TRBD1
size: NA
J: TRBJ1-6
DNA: TGTGCCAGCAGCGTCAGGGACAGGGGAGGCTCACCCCTCCACTTT
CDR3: CASSVRDRGGSPLHF

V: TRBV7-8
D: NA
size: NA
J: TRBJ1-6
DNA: TGTGCCAGCAGCTTAGGCGCGGGGCGTAATTCACCCCTCCACTTT
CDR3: CASSLGAGRNSPLHF

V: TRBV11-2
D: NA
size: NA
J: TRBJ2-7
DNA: TGTGCCAGCAGCCCCTCGCAGGGGAGGTACGAGCAGTACTTC
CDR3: CASSPSQGRYEQYF

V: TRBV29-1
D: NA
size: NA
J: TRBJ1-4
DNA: TGCAGCGTTGAATCCCAAGCCGGTAGTGAAAAACTGTTTTTT
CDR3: CSVESQAGSEKLFF

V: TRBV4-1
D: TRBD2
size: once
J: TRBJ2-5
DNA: TGCGCCAGCAGCCAAGTGGGACTAAAAGAGACCCAGTACTTC
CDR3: CASSQVGLKETQYF

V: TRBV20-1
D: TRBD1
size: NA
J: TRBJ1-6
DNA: TGCAGTGCCGCAAGACAGGGGTATTCACCCCTCCACTTT
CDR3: CSAARQGYSPLHF

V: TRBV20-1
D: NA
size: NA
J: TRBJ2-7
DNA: TGCAGTGCTAGCATCGACAGCTACGAGCAGTACTTC
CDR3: CSASIDSYEQYF

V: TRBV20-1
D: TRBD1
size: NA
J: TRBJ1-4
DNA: TGCAGTGCTCTGGACAGGGGAGGTGAAAAACTGTTTTTT
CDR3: CSALDRGGEKLFF

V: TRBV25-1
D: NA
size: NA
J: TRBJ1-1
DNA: TGTGCCAGCAGTGAAACGGGGATAGATAGGAACACTGAAGCTTTCTTT
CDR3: CASSETGIDRNTEAFF

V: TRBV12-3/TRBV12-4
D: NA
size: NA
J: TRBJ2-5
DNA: TGTGCCAGCTCCCTGACGGATAACCAGTACTTC
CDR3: CASSLTDNQYF

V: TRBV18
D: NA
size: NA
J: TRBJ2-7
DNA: TGTGCCAGCTCACCTCAACAGGGGGGGCCCTACGAGCAGTACTTC
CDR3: CASSPQQGGPYEQYF

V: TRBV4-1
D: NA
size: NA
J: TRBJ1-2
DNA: TGCGCCAGCAGCCTCCCTCGTGGAACGAGCAGAATCTACACCTTC
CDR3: CASSLPRGTSRIYTF

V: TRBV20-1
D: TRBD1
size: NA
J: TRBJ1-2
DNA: TGCAGTGCTGCCGGGACAGGGGGTGTAGGCTACACCTTC
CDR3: CSAAGTGGVGYTF

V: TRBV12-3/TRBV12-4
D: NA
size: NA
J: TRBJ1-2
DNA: TGTGCCAGCAGTTCCGTGGCATACTATGGCTACACCTTC
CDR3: CASSSVAYYGYTF

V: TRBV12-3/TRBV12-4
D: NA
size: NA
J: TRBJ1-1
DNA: TGTGCCAGCAGTTTAATCGACACTGAAGCTTTCTTT
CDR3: CASSLIDTEAFF

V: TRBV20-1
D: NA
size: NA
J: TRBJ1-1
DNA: TGCAGTGCTAGAGCTGAACCTCTGAACACTGAAGCTTTCTTT
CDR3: CSARAEPLNTEAFF

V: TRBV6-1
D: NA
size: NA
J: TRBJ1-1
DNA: TGTGCCAGCAGGAGAGAGGGGGGACGCCCGGCAGCTTTCTTT
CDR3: CASRREGGRPAAFF

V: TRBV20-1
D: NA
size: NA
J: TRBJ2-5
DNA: TGCAGTGCCCAGAGGGCGAGCCAAGAGACCCAGTACTTC
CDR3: CSAQRASQETQYF

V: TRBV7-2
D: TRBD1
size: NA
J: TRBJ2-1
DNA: TGTGCCAGCAGCACGGGACAGGGTTCCTACAATGAGCAGTTCTTC
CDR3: CASSTGQGSYNEQFF

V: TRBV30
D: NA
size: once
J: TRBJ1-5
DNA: TGTGCCTGGAGTTTGACAGTCTATCAGCCCCAGCATTTT
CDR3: CAWSLTVYQPQHF

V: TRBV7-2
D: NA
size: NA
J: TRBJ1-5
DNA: TGTGCCAGCAGCTTATTCAAGGGCAATCAGCCCCAGCATTTT
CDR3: CASSLFKGNQPQHF

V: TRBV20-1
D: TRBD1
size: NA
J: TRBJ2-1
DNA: TGCAGTATCGACAGGGTTGATGAGCAGTTCTTC
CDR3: CSIDRVDEQFF

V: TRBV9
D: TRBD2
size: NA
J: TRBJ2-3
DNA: TGTGCCAGCAGCGTAGGGGCTAGCGGGGCCTCTAGCACAGATACGCAGTATTTT
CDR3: CASSVGASGASSTDTQYF

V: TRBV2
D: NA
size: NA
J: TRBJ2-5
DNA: TGTGCCAGCAGTGGGAACAGAGTGTACCAAGAGACCCAGTACTTC
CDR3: CASSGNRVYQETQYF

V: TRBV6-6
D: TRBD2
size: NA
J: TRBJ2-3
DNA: TGTGCCAGCAGTTACTACGCGGTGGTCGGGGGGGATACGCAGTATTTT
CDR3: CASSYYAVVGGDTQYF

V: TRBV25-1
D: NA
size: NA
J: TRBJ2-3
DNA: TGTGCCGGCCCCCCGTCTTACCCGACCCATTGGGGCACAGATACGCAGTATTTT
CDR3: CAGPPSYPTHWGTDTQYF

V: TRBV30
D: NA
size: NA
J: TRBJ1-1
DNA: TGTGCCTGCACAGGGAGGTTGAACACTGAAGCTTTCTTT
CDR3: CACTGRLNTEAFF

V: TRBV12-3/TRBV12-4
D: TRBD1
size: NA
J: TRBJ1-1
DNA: TGTGCCAGCAGTTTACGGGGAGGGGGCATGAACACTGAAGCTTTCTTT
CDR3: CASSLRGGGMNTEAFF

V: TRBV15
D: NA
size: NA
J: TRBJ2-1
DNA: TGTGCCACCAGCAGAGGACAAGGGTCCTACAATGAGCAGTTCTTC
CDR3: CATSRGQGSYNEQFF

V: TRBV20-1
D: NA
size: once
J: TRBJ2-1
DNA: TGCAGTGCTAGAGTAACTGAGTCGGGCAATGAGCAGTTCTTC
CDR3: CSARVTESGNEQFF

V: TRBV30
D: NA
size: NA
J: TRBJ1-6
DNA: TGTGCCTGGAGCACAGGAAATTCACCCCTCCACTTT
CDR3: CAWSTGNSPLHF

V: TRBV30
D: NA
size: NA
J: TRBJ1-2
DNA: TGTGCCTGGAGTGAAGGGGGGGATGGCTACACCTTC
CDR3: CAWSEGGDGYTF

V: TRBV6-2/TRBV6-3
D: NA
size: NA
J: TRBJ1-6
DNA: TGTGCCAGCAGTTACTCACCGACGCCCCTCCACTTT
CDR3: CASSYSPTPLHF

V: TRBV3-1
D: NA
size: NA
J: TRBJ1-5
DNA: TGTGCCAGCAGCCAAGCCGACGGAAATCAGCCCCAGCATTTT
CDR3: CASSQADGNQPQHF

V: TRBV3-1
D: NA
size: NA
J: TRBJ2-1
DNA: TGTGCCAGCAGTTTCGGGGCCCGACAGGATGAGCAGTTCTTC
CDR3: CASSFGARQDEQFF

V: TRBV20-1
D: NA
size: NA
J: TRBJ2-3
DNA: TGCAGTGCTACATCGATGGCGGGTACAGATACGCAGTATTTT
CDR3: CSATSMAGTDTQYF

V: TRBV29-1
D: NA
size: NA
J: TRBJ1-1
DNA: TGCAGCGTTGAAGAGGGATGGAACACTGAAGCTTTCTTT
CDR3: CSVEEGWNTEAFF

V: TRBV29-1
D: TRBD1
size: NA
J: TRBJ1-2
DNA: TGCAGCGCTGCACAGGGGGCGTATGGCTACACCTTC
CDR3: CSAAQGAYGYTF

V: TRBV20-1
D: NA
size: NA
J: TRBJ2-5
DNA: TGCAGTGCCTCCGATCCGGCCCAAGAGACCCAGTACTTC
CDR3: CSASDPAQETQYF

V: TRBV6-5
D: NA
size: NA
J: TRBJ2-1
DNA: TGTGCCAGCAGTTATATAGCCCCGGGCGGGAATGAGCAGTTCTTC
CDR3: CASSYIAPGGNEQFF

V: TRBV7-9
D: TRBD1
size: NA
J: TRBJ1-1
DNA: TGTGCCATCTCCGGGACAGGGGGCTTCGGAGTCGCTGAAGCTTTCTTT
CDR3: CAISGTGGFGVAEAFF